This T cell receptor beta chain was captured by sequencing in a study of human T cells and chemical hapten exposure. Study overall: Application of 0.01% DPC to the upper back was done by patch test, with a reading at 6 days. General study points: Among expanded TCRs, significantly more large CDR3 similarity clusters formed than among controls.

Ten or more counts support this clonotype. The target antigen is unknown. Each cDNA molecule in the library carried unique molecular identifiers. TCRdb passed the RACE reads through MiXCR, listing each CDR3 protein once. The table records 35,000 to 40,000 distinct CDR3 sequences, over 9.5% of them present only once. Time point defined: pre-sensitization, week 0. This sample's treatment: therapeutic diphenylcyclopropenone sensitization with weekly scalp DPC. This TCR came from a man aged 25-40 years with alopecia areata. Some clones in this sample may be carry-over from other donors' samples. The sequenced sample was whole blood, obtained in connection with sensitization to the hapten diphenylcyclopropenone (DPC).

The CDR3 DNA sequence: TGTGCCAGCAGTGAACAGGGGAACTATGGCTACACCTTC. Translating gives CASSEQGNYGYTF. The chain combines TRBV6-4 with TRBJ1-2; 7 nucleotides agree with TRBD1. The V and J ends lost 3 bases and 2 bases, in that order; junction bases with no gene match: 0. Germline assignment: CDR1 MRHNA and CDR2 SNTAGT. This CDR3 region has 13 residues.